The T cell receptor beta chain under discussion was sequenced for a study of blood T cells in healthy people across ages (dated by TCRdb to about 2015). About the study as a whole: In model experiments, template switching captured roughly one uniquely barcoded TCR beta cDNA molecule for every two T cells. The study measured age-related changes in TCR beta repertoire diversity using deep sequencing normalized with unique cDNA molecular identifiers. The donors were divided into four age groups: young (average around 17 years), middle-aged (approximately 41), aged (approximately 62) and long-lived (about 79). To avoid experimental bias, donors of different ages were randomly spread across the sequencing lanes. Two additional independent replicas of 1 million unique cDNA reads from the same blood draw were analyzed for two donors (one aged 18 to 30 and one aged 80 or older).

Library preparation employed 5' RACE. The sequencer was an Illumina HiSeq 2500. The second PCR ran for about 6 to 11 cycles and used a J-beta primer mix along with a sample-barcoded 5' primer. A unique molecular identifier was introduced onto each TCR beta cDNA molecule by a template-switch 5' adaptor carrying 12 random nucleotides. Each sample yielded at least 2.5 million CDR3-containing paired-end reads. All of the RNA was converted into first-strand cDNA using the Mint cDNA synthesis kit, with a TRBC-specific oligonucleotide serving as the primer. After uracil-DNA glycosylase treatment, a first 18-cycle PCR used universal primers M1SS and BC2_uni_R on all cDNA. The original pipeline was this. Each sample was normalized by randomly selecting 1 million high-quality reads, each carrying a distinct molecular identifier. Instead of being binned into consensus sequences, reads with shared molecular identifiers were discarded. MiTCR, set to a Q25 quality threshold and the strictest error-elimination algorithm, was used for CDR3 identification, clonotype clustering and error correction. A nonparametric unseen species model using Euler transformation provided a lower-bound estimate of total TCR beta diversity. TCRdb ran its own pipeline on the public reads, namely fastp trimming at Q25 and MiXCR clone calling, and kept in-frame beta chains. Each entry is one CDR3 protein sequence, shown with its most common DNA and genes. For this entry, the V and J calls and clone size follow TCRdb and not the study's own pipeline. This sample is represented by about 1,800,000 distinct CDR3 sequences; roughly 28% of them were singletons. Of the sample, approximately 7.7% is held by the ten largest clones.

Worth noting for this clonotype: The clone's antigen remains unknown. Base qualities are not at hand, and no much larger clone is one base apart.

Systemically healthy Caucasian individuals from Russia, roughly 40 in total and aged roughly 6 to 100 years, were included as donors. Each donor gave about 9.7 milliliters of peripheral blood, drawn into EDTA-treated Vacutainer tubes. Ficoll-Paque density-gradient centrifugation was used to isolate PBMCs, with at least 7 million per sample. Total RNA, at least 5 micrograms per sample, was extracted from PBMCs with Trizol reagent. For every donor, an aliquot of PBMCs went through flow cytometry to measure the percentages of naive CD45RAhigh/CD27high T cells. What the work shows at the level of the full study, not this receptor alone: Observed TCR beta diversity correlated strongly with the percentage of naive T cells measured by flow cytometry. Conclusive comparison of naive and antigen-experienced compartments was prevented by the profiling of bulk unsorted PBMCs. Estimates of total diversity based on one million sequenced T cells were considered lower bounds and underestimates. Because the CMV infection status of the donors was unknown, age-related changes in expanded clonotypes may potentially have been confounded. Compared with the aged group, the long-lived group had more naive CD4+ T cells, fewer expanded clones and increased TCR diversity, a pattern suggesting age selection. As age increased, observed TCR beta diversity per million T cells dropped in a roughly linear way, and a significant reduction was already evident by age around 41.

CDR1 and CDR2 were assigned from the germline V gene as MDHEN and SYDVKM. Germline trimming: 5 bases from V, 2 bases from J; junction bases outside gene matches: 10. The CDR3 measures 17 amino acids from cysteine to phenylalanine. Only the CDR3 DNA is retained, 51 bases long and in frame from the first base. This TCR was recovered from a woman aged 25 to 45 in good health. The V and J genes are TRBV28 and TRBJ2-3, with 10 central nucleotides matching TRBD2. The sequencing sample was made of blood. The nucleotides read TGTGCCAGCAGTCCCTCGATCCTAGCGGGGGACACAGATACGCAGTATTTT. Protein translation: CASSPSILAGDTDTQYF. When the CDR3 is completed using the reference TRBV28 and TRBJ2-3 genes on either side, the full variable domain is DVKVTQSSRYLVKRTGEKVFLECVQDMDHENMFWYRQDPGLGLRLIYFSYDVKMKEKGDIPEGYSVSREKKERFSLILESASTNQTSMYLCASSPSILAGDTDTQYFGPGTRLTVL.